Listed below are T cell receptor beta chains from one sample, sequenced in a study of cytomegalovirus exposure and HLA in healthy donors. Only in-frame clones appear in the TCRdb table, and some are missing; sequencing was by immunoSEQ multiplex PCR. The sample consists of 150,000 to 200,000 clones, approximately 80% of them appearing once. The specimen sequenced was PBMCs. These receptors were obtained from a woman in her thirties or forties in good health and CMV-seronegative. Each CDR3 is given with its conserved first and last residue. A D gene is named only where the DNA matches it firmly.

j_call d_call v_call cdr3_aa cdr3_nt
TRBJ2-5 NA TRBV5-1 CASSLGGRETQYF TGCGCCAGCAGCTTGGGGGGCCGGGAGACCCAGTACTTC
TRBJ1-6 NA TRBV14 CASSLLGDSPLHF TGTGCCAGCAGCCTATTAGGGGATTCACCCCTCCACTTT
TRBJ1-1 NA TRBV5-1 CASRITVNTEAFF TGCGCCAGCAGAATCACGGTGAACACTGAAGCTTTCTTT
TRBJ2-2 NA TRBV19 CASSENPKNTGELFF TGTGCCAGTAGTGAGAACCCCAAGAACACCGGGGAGCTGTTTTTT
TRBJ2-1 TRBD2 TRBV7-6 CASSANLGLAGNNEQFF TGTGCCAGCAGCGCTAACCTGGGACTAGCGGGGAACAATGAGCAGTTCTTC
TRBJ2-1 TRBD2 TRBV4-1 CASSQASGNEQFF TGCGCCAGCAGCCAAGCTAGCGGAAATGAGCAGTTCTTC
TRBJ2-4 NA TRBV2 CASSERRGQNSQYF TGTGCCAGCAGTGAACGGCGGGGTCAAAACAGTCAGTACTTC
TRBJ2-1 TRBD1 TRBV2 CATADRDYEQFF TGTGCCACCGCGGACAGGGACTATGAGCAGTTCTTC
TRBJ2-7 TRBD1 TRBV2 CASSMDRGRSGEQYF TGTGCCAGCAGTATGGACAGGGGCCGGTCTGGGGAGCAGTACTTC
TRBJ2-1 NA TRBV10-3 CAIRSLVNEQFF TGTGCCATCAGGAGTCTGGTCAATGAGCAGTTCTTC
TRBJ2-1 TRBD2 TRBV5-1 CASSLVGGSWDEQFF TGCGCCAGCAGCTTGGTTGGCGGGAGTTGGGATGAGCAGTTCTTC
TRBJ1-5 NA TRBV6-5 CASSYSQGNQPQHF TGTGCCAGCAGTTACAGCCAGGGTAATCAGCCCCAGCATTTT
TRBJ1-2 TRBD1 TRBV7-9 CASSLRGDSYGYTF TGTGCCAGCAGCTTAAGGGGGGACAGCTATGGCTACACCTTC
TRBJ2-1 NA TRBV20-1 CSARDDNEQFF TGCAGTGCTAGAGACGACAATGAGCAGTTCTTC
TRBJ2-3 TRBD2 TRBV4-2 CASSPSSGRSTDTQYF TGTGCCAGCAGCCCCTCTAGCGGGAGGAGCACAGATACGCAGTATTTT
TRBJ1-5 TRBD1 TRBV28 CASIQSRDRSNQPQHF TGTGCCAGCATACAAAGCAGGGACAGGAGCAATCAGCCCCAGCATTTT
TRBJ2-2 NA TRBV19 CASSTDGANTGELFF TGTGCCAGTAGCACGGACGGGGCGAACACCGGGGAGCTGTTTTTT
TRBJ2-7 NA TRBV10-3 CAISVSSGSYEQYF TGTGCCATCAGTGTGTCTTCAGGGTCCTACGAGCAGTACTTC